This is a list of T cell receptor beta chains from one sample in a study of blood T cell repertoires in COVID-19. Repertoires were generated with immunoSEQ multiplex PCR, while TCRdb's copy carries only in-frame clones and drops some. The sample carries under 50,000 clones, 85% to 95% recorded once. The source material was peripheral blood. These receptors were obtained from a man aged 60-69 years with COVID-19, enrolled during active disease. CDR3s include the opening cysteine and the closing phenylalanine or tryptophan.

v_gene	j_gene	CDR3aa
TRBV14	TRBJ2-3	CASSQPTDTQYF
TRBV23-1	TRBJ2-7	CASSQFVAFEQYF
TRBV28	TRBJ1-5	CASRRGTGRDQPQHF
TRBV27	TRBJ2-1	CASSQGDSNEQFF
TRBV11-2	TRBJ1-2	CASSSTLGVLGQLNGGYTF
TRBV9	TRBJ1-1	CASSGAWYTEAFF
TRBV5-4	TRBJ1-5	CASSLPDQPQHF
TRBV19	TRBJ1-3	CASSDLQNRFRTIYF
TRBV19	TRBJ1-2	CASSLPRSDRSNYGYTF
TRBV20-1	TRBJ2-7	CSASSLAGGTYEQYF
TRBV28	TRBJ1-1	CASSLAGKMNTEAFF
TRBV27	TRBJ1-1	CASSSTPQGTEAFF
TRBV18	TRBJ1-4	CASSPDRARNEKLFF
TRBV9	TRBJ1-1	CASSVNMNTEAFF
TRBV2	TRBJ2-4	CASSPGGVAKNIQYF
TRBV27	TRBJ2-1	CASRGTSLFNEQFF
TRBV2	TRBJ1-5	CASSDRGQALNQPQHF
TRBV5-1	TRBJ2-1	CASSPAGDPGNEQFF
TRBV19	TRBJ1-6	CASRATGGNNSPLHF
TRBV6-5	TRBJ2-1	CASSRQASLYNEQFF
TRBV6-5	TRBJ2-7	CASSYAGLGEQYF
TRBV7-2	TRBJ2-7	CASSQGAGGDYEQYF
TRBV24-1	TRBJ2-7	CATSDLLLAEGAYEQYF
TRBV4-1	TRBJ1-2	CASSQVTGGLGYTF
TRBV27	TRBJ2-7	CASSSAGTGGVEQYF
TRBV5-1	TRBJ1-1	CASSLYGTEAFF
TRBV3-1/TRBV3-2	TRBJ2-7	CASSQAGVSYEQYF
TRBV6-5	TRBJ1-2	CASGGGRYGYTF
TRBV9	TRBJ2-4	CASSPTVGKNIQYF
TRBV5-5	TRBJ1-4	CASSTQGANEKLFF
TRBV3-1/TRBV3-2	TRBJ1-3	CASSLTGGFGNTIYF
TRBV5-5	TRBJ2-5	CASSLGQGPQETQYF
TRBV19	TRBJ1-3	CASSMGQTSSGNTIYF
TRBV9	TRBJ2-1	CASSVDSNPYYNEQFF
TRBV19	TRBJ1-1	CASIPRQGGMNTEAFF
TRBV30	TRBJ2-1	CAWSARSDEQFF
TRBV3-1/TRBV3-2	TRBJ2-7	CASSQGLIESYEQYF
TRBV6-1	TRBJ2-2	CASSEVAVPGELFF
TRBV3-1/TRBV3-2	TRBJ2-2	CASSRRRLAGGTNTGELFF
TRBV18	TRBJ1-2	CASSLGGTNYGYTF
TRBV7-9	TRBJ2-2	CASSLGYRGTGGTGELFF